This T cell receptor beta chain was retrieved from a study of blood T cell repertoires in COVID-19. This CDR3 region has 14 residues. Germline V gene sequence: CDR1 LNHDA, CDR2 SQIVND (reference sequence). Deletions cut 5 bases from V and 4 bases from J, with 15 bases between. The authors' processing: It was from reference gene primer amplification that nucleated cell counts were estimated. TCRdb's copy holds only in-frame clones and misses some; the assay was immunoSEQ multiplex PCR. Clonal size and the V and J genes are those of that table, whereas D and trimming came from the DNA. The repertoire holds about 480,000 clones, with approximately 87% as singletons.

This TCR derives from a woman aged 35 to 49 who had recovered from COVID-19. Sample: PBMCs or T cells enriched from blood (not recorded which). V and J are TRBV19 and TRBJ2-7, with no clear D. The CDR3 is CASSYYPNRYEQYF. The CDR3 DNA sequence: TGTGCCAGTAGTTATTACCCCAACAGATACGAGCAGTACTTC. The full variable domain, completed using reference TRBV19 and TRBJ2-7, is DGGITQSPKYLFRKEGQNVTLSCEQNLNHDAMYWYRQDPGQGLRLIYYSQIVNDFQKGDIAEGYSVSREKKESFPLTVTSAQKNPTAFYLCASSYYPNRYEQYFGPGTRLTVT.